The 32 T cell receptor beta chains in this list originate from one sample, sequenced in a study of blood T cell repertoires in COVID-19 (dated by TCRdb to 2020 to 2021). Preparation of the library involved the immunoSEQ multiplex PCR assay. Not all clones reach the TCRdb copy of this immuneACCESS table, which keeps in-frame sequences only. Checked studies attribute under half of the gap to unresolved V genes and leave the rest unexplained. The table for this sample lists fewer than 200,000 clones; approximately 90% of them were counted only once. The ten largest make up roughly 5% of the sample. Source material: peripheral blood. The receptors stem from a man aged 18 to 29 with COVID-19, enrolled during active disease.

The chain couples TRBV27 to TRBJ2-7; 7 positions agree with TRBD1. This CDR3 contains 14 residues. With V trimmed by 5 bases and J by 3 bases, 7 bases remained unmatched. CDR1 is MNHEY, CDR2 SMNVEV, per germline (reference sequence). CDR3 DNA sequence: TGTGCCAGCAGTGATACCGGGACAGTCTACGAGCAGTACTTC. Translation gives CASSDTGTVYEQYF.

The rearrangement uses TRBV9 and TRBJ2-1; 8 bases agree with TRBD2. The germline CDR1 and CDR2 sequences are SGDLS and YYNGEE. After removal of 0 bases from V and 8 bases from J, the junction contained 7 bases not matched to a gene. This CDR3 comprises 15 residues. The CDR3 loop reads CASSVESGRLYEQFF. The CDR3, as DNA: TGTGCCAGCAGCGTAGAAAGCGGGAGATTATATGAGCAGTTCTTC.

The genes are TRBV9 and TRBJ2-3; possibly TRBD2 for D (5 bases). The CDR3 runs 16 residues. Trimming removed 2 bases from V and 1 base from J, with 14 bases in between. The V gene's germline CDR1 is SGDLS and CDR2 YYNGEE. The CDR3 spells CASSVGRGVGTDTQYF. The CDR3 nucleotides are TGTGCCAGCAGCGTGGGTCGGGGTGTAGGCACAGATACGCAGTATTTT.

This chain connects TRBV12-5 to TRBJ2-6; D possibly corresponds to TRBD2 (5 bases). The CDR3 consists of 18 residues. The germline gives CDR1 LGHNT, CDR2 FRNRAP. Trimming removed 5 bases from V and 0 bases from J, with 17 bases in between. CDR3 amino acids: CASGLPGSYTSGANVLTF. The CDR3 DNA reads TGTGCTAGTGGTCTCCCGGGGTCCTACACCTCTGGGGCCAACGTCCTGACTTTC. Using reference TRBV12-5 and TRBJ2-6 for the parts outside the CDR3, the full variable domain is DARVTQTPRHKVTEMGQEVTMRCQPILGHNTVFWYRQTMMQGLELLAYFRNRAPLDDSGMPKDRFSAEMPDATLATLKIQPSEPRDSAVYFCASGLPGSYTSGANVLTFGAGSRLTVL.

Written as DNA, the CDR3 is TGTGCAAGTCGCTTTTACCCGGGACAGGAGGATCACGCCCGGTTGGACACAGATACGCAGTATTTT. Translated: CASRFYPGQEDHARLDTDTQYF. The chain couples TRBV12-2 to TRBJ2-3; the table's D call, TRBD1, has no DNA check behind it. TRBV12-2 is tagged as a pseudogene. CDR3 size: 22 residues.

The rearrangement uses TRBV6-5 and TRBJ2-7; a possible D gene is TRBD2 (6 bases). CDR1 and CDR2 (germline): MNHEY, SVGAGI. The CDR3 runs 14 residues. Trimming stripped 6 bases from V and 1 base from J, with 13 bases between. The CDR3 reads CASSLGGESYEQYF. In DNA form, the CDR3 reads TGTGCCAGCAGCCTCGGGGGTGAGTCCTACGAGCAGTACTTC.

The CDR3 bases are TGTGCCAGCAGGGGGCCGGGACTAGATACGCAGTATTTT. It yields the protein CASRGPGLDTQYF. This chain uses TRBV6-5 with TRBJ2-3; possible D gene TRBD2, 6 bases. This CDR3 comprises 13 residues. Germline CDR1 is MNHEY and CDR2 is SVGAGI. V was pared by 6 bases and J by 5 bases, with 12 bases between.

The chain carries TRBV27 and TRBJ2-7; TRBD2 matches at 8 bases. The CDR3 runs 16 residues. Losses at the gene ends were 2 bases for V and 3 bases for J; bases not matched to a gene: 9. Germline-derived CDR1 and CDR2 are MNHEY and SMNVEV (reference sequence). The CDR3 sequence: CASSLATGTSGYEQYF. DNA of the CDR3: TGTGCCAGCAGTTTAGCAACCGGGACTAGTGGCTACGAGCAGTACTTC.

J is TRBJ2-3 and V is TRBV24-1; D gene unclear. There are 13 residues in the CDR3. Germline V gene data show CDR1 as KGHDR and CDR2 as SFDVKD. V lost 2 bases to trimming and J lost 8 bases, with 10 bases between them. Here the CDR3 DNA reads TGTGCCACCAGTGATTCCCCTGTTCCTACGCAGTATTTT. Translation gives CATSDSPVPTQYF.

This clone was seen a few times. The V call is TRBV7-9, the J call TRBJ2-1; maybe TRBD2 (7 bases). From germline, CDR1 is SEHNR and CDR2 FQNEAQ (reference sequence). The V end was cut by 1 base, the J end by 7 bases, with 17 bases between. This CDR3 is 16 amino acids long. The CDR3 DNA reads as TGTGCCAGCAGCTTAGGAGTCCGGGGGGCCCGAAATGAGCAGTTCTTC. Amino acids: CASSLGVRGARNEQFF.

The gene calls are TRBV19 and TRBJ1-6; perhaps TRBD1 as D (5 bases). From germline, CDR1 is LNHDA and CDR2 SQIVND (reference sequence). The CDR3 has 16 amino acids. V shed 10 bases and J shed 0 bases, with 16 bases lying between them. DNA of the CDR3: TGTGCCACCAGGGAAACAGCGAGCTCCTATAATTCACCCCTCCACTTT. Translated: CATRETASSYNSPLHF.

The rearrangement links TRBV27 to TRBJ2-1, with 10 bases lining up with TRBD2. The germline V gene encodes CDR1 MNHEY and CDR2 SMNVEV (reference sequence). V gave up 6 bases and J gave up 0 bases; unmatched junction bases: 11. This CDR3 spans 18 amino acids. DNA for the CDR3: TGTGCCAGCAGATTTGCTAGCGGGAGAGGGAGCTCCTACAATGAGCAGTTCTTC. This translates into CASRFASGRGSSYNEQFF.

The chain combines TRBV4-3 with TRBJ2-7; tentatively, D is TRBD1 (5 bases). Germline CDR1 and CDR2: LGHNA and YSLEER. CDR3 length: 14 residues. Trimming shortened V by 1 base and J by 3 bases, and 10 bases separated the two germline ends. For the CDR3, the DNA is TGCGCCAGCAGCCAAGGCCCAGGGTTCTACGAGCAGTACTTC. Translation: CASSQGPGFYEQYF.

The rearrangement joins TRBV21-1 to TRBJ2-3; the table's TRBD1 call for D was not verified on the DNA. TRBV21-1 is reported as a pseudogene. This CDR3 region has 18 residues. CDR3 sequence reads: CASSKPDTELRSTDTQYF. In nucleotides, the CDR3 is TGTGCCAGCAGCAAACCGGACACCGAATTAAGGAGCACAGATACGCAGTATTTT.

In its sample, this clone was seen once. This chain uses TRBV28 with TRBJ2-7; TRBD1 aligns across 8 bases. The trim removed 6 bases at V and 1 base at J, leaving 5 bases unmatched. This CDR3 contains 14 residues. The germline gives CDR1 MDHEN, CDR2 SYDVKM. CDR3 loop: CASSWTGKSYEQYF. For the CDR3, the DNA is TGTGCCAGCAGCTGGACAGGGAAGTCCTACGAGCAGTACTTC.

J is TRBJ2-4 and V is TRBV19, with D maybe TRBD1 (6 bases). The ends were cut back, 6 bases at V and 0 bases at J, with 12 bases in the middle. CDR1 is LNHDA and CDR2 is SQIVND in the germline V gene (reference sequence). This CDR3 region has 15 residues. Here the CDR3 DNA reads TGTGCCAGTAGCCATCAGGGGATAGCCAAAAACATTCAGTACTTC. As protein: CASSHQGIAKNIQYF. The full variable domain, with the rest looked up from reference TRBV19 and TRBJ2-4, is DGGITQSPKYLFRKEGQNVTLSCEQNLNHDAMYWYRQDPGQGLRLIYYSQIVNDFQKGDIAEGYSVSREKKESFPLTVTSAQKNPTAFYLCASSHQGIAKNIQYFGAGTRLSVL.

The genes are TRBV5-1 and TRBJ1-2, with D possibly being TRBD1 (5 bases). The germline V gene encodes CDR1 SGHRS and CDR2 YFSETQ. CDR3 length: 16 amino acids. V lost 0 bases and J lost 3, with 15 bases in between. The CDR3 nucleotides are TGCGCCAGCAGCTTGGATCAGGGTACAAGCGACTATGGCTACACCTTC. It codes for CASSLDQGTSDYGYTF.

V and J are TRBV11-2 and TRBJ2-1; perhaps TRBD2 as D (6 bases). The CDR3 length is 16 residues. The V gene lost 4 bases and the J gene lost 10 bases, with 23 bases spanning the gap. Germline CDR1 is SGHAT and CDR2 is FQNNGV. The CDR3: CASSSIQVAVGGEQFF. Written as DNA, the CDR3 is TGTGCCAGCAGCTCCATCCAGGTCGCCGTGGGAGGCGAGCAGTTCTTC.

The V call is TRBV9, the J call TRBJ2-5, with a tentative D call TRBD1 (6 bases). Germline V gene lookup returns CDR1 SGDLS and CDR2 YYNGEE. V was cut by 0 bases and J by 4 bases, with 13 bases left in between. The CDR3 is made up of 15 amino acids. The DNA of the CDR3 is TGTGCCAGCAGCGTAGCTCAGGGGCCGACAGAGACCCAGTACTTC. Amino acids: CASSVAQGPTETQYF.

V is TRBV2 and J is TRBJ2-7; 10 bases match TRBD1. Losses at the gene ends were 6 bases for V and 4 bases for J; bases not matched to a gene: 6. The length of the CDR3 is 14 residues. The germline V gene has CDR1 SNHLY and CDR2 FYNNEI. The CDR3 is CASRGTGAGYEQYF. As DNA, the CDR3 is TGTGCCAGCAGAGGGACAGGGGCAGGGTACGAGCAGTACTTC. Supplemented by reference TRBV2 and TRBJ2-7, the full variable domain reads EPEVTQTPSHQVTQMGQEVILRCVPISNHLYFYWYRQILGQKVEFLVSFYNNEISEKSEIFDDQFSVERPDGSNFTLKIRSTKLEDSAMYFCASRGTGAGYEQYFGPGTRLTVT.

This chain connects TRBV28 to TRBJ1-2; a weak D match, TRBD1 (6 bases). V was trimmed by 7 bases and J by 0 bases, leaving 12 bases between them. This CDR3 has 14 residues. Germline CDR1 is MDHEN and CDR2 is SYDVKM. In DNA form, the CDR3 reads TGTGCCAGCACCTCACAGGGCGCTAACTATGGCTACACCTTC. It specifies CASTSQGANYGYTF.

The V gene is TRBV7-2, the J gene TRBJ2-3; TRBD2 matches at 7 bases. With V trimmed by 1 base and J by 1 base, 2 bases remained unmatched. Germline CDR1 SGHTA, CDR2 FQGNSA. The CDR3 extends over 15 amino acids. CDR3 DNA: TGTGCCAGCAGCTTAGTCGCGGGAGGCACAGATACGCAGTATTTT. Translation: CASSLVAGGTDTQYF.

V is TRBV9 and J is TRBJ1-2, with a possible D match to TRBD1 (6 bases). With 3 bases removed from V and 11 bases from J, the gap between germline ends came to 14 bases. The germline V gene has CDR1 SGDLS and CDR2 YYNGEE. The CDR3 runs to 12 residues. The CDR3 DNA sequence: TGTGCCAGCAGCGCCCGGGGGGCCGGGTACACCTTC. Translation: CASSARGAGYTF.

The chain uses TRBV27 and TRBJ2-2, with 12 bases lining up with TRBD1. Germline CDR1 reads MNHEY; CDR2 reads SMNVEV (reference sequence). Trimming at V came to 3 bases and at J to 4 bases, leaving 3 bases not matched to a gene. The CDR3 runs 16 residues. CDR3 nucleotide sequence: TGTGCCAGCAGTTTTGGGACAGGGGGCGGCACCGGGGAGCTGTTTTTT. Translation gives CASSFGTGGGTGELFF.

This rearrangement joins TRBV6-6 to TRBJ2-2, with 8 nucleotides matching TRBD2. V lost 7 bases to trimming and J lost 7 bases; unmatched junction nucleotides: 8. The CDR3 has 14 amino acids. The germline V gene has CDR1 MNHNY and CDR2 SVGAGI (reference sequence). CDR3 region: CASNPGLGVGELFF. The CDR3 coding sequence is TGTGCCAGCAACCCGGGACTAGGAGTCGGGGAGCTGTTTTTT.

V gene TRBV15 combines with J gene TRBJ2-1, with a weak D call TRBD2 (6 bases). Germline V CDR1 and CDR2: LNHNV, YYDKDF (reference sequence). This CDR3 is built from 19 residues. V gave up 5 bases and J gave up 4 bases, with 27 bases separating them. CDR3 loop: CATSGLLSSGEFPYNEQFF. In DNA form, the CDR3 reads TGTGCCACCAGCGGACTCCTGAGTAGCGGAGAATTTCCTTACAATGAGCAGTTCTTC.

The CDR3 loop reads CASSQGKGGSYGYTF. CDR3 bases: TGCGCCAGCAGCCAAGGGAAGGGAGGGAGTTATGGCTACACCTTC. This chain connects TRBV4-3 to TRBJ1-2; D gene uncertain. The germline V gene encodes CDR1 LGHNA and CDR2 YSLEER. The CDR3 spans 15 residues. The V end was cut by 1 base, the J end by 5 bases, with 14 bases between.

The rearrangement uses TRBV10-3 and TRBJ1-2, with D perhaps matching TRBD1 (5 bases). V lost 6 bases and J 8 bases, leaving 22 bases between the germline ends. This CDR3 comprises 15 residues. Germline CDR1 ENHRY, CDR2 SYGVKD. DNA of the CDR3: TGTGCCATCAGCCCTGATCCGCAGGGATTGGAGGGCTACACCTTC. Translated, it gives CAISPDPQGLEGYTF.

J is TRBJ2-5 and V is TRBV12-3 or TRBV12-4; possibly TRBD1 for D (6 bases). Trimming stripped 5 bases from V and 2 bases from J, with 9 bases between. The CDR3 sequence is 13 residues long. The CDR3 DNA is TGTGCCAGCAGTGTTGGACAGCAAGAGACCCAGTACTTC. This gives the protein CASSVGQQETQYF.

This clone was observed a few times. The chain uses TRBV28 and TRBJ1-5; 7 bases are shared with TRBD1. The CDR3 contains 16 residues. Trimming at V came to 1 base and at J to 3 bases, leaving 6 bases not matched to a gene. Germline assignment: CDR1 MDHEN and CDR2 SYDVKM. The CDR3 bases are TGTGCCAGCAGTTTATTAGGGCAGGGGGACAATCAGCCCCAGCATTTT. This sequence encodes CASSLLGQGDNQPQHF.

This rearrangement joins TRBV4-1 to TRBJ2-3, with a weak D call TRBD2 (5 bases). Looked up from germline, CDR1 is MGHRA and CDR2 is YSYEKL. V was trimmed by 2 bases and J by 6 bases, leaving 15 bases between them. The CDR3 consists of 15 residues. CDR3 region: CASSQIGGPGDTQYF. CDR3 DNA sequence: TGCGCCAGCAGCCAAATAGGCGGACCGGGGGATACGCAGTATTTT.

V usage is TRBV5-1 and J usage is TRBJ2-7; D call uncertain. Germline CDR1 and CDR2: SGHRS and YFSETQ. The CDR3 runs to 12 residues. Trimming shortened V by 3 bases and J by 0 bases, and 4 bases separated the two germline ends. The CDR3 sequence is CASSSSSYEQYF. CDR3 coding DNA: TGCGCCAGCAGCTCCTCCTCCTACGAGCAGTACTTC.